This is a list of T cell receptor beta chains from one sample in a study of T cells in Graves' hyperthyroidism and ophthalmopathy. MiXCR was run by TCRdb on the multiplex PCR reads, yielding one entry per CDR3 protein. This table holds about 660,000 distinct CDR3 sequences, over 40% found once. The material sequenced was peripheral blood or thyroid tissue (not recorded which). These receptors all stem from an adult man with Graves' disease, either hyperthyroidism or ophthalmopathy (not recorded which). The conserved cysteine and the conserved F or W are not part of the CDR3 here. Fields, in order: CDR3 protein, J gene, D gene, V gene. A D gene is named only where the DNA matches it firmly.

cdr3_aa: ASSPNPGSGYT
j_call: TRBJ1-2
d_call: -
v_call: TRBV7-9

cdr3_aa: ATSEAGNYGYT
j_call: TRBJ1-2
d_call: -
v_call: TRBV24-1

cdr3_aa: ASSSTLT
j_call: TRBJ2-6
d_call: -
v_call: TRBV5-8

cdr3_aa: ATSSAGLSPLH
j_call: TRBJ1-6
d_call: -
v_call: TRBV15

cdr3_aa: SAAAYGKLF
j_call: TRBJ1-4
d_call: -
v_call: TRBV29-1

cdr3_aa: ASSSGLYSYEQY
j_call: TRBJ2-7
d_call: -
v_call: TRBV12-3/TRBV12-4

cdr3_aa: ASSYLASNQPQH
j_call: TRBJ1-5
d_call: -
v_call: TRBV12-3/TRBV12-4

cdr3_aa: ASSRVNGDSNQPQH
j_call: TRBJ1-5
d_call: -
v_call: TRBV7-8

cdr3_aa: SAPKTGSSQPQH
j_call: TRBJ1-5
d_call: TRBD1
v_call: TRBV20-1

cdr3_aa: SARARDRGNQPQH
j_call: TRBJ1-5
d_call: TRBD1
v_call: TRBV20-1

cdr3_aa: ASSRGSGTEAF
j_call: TRBJ1-1
d_call: -
v_call: TRBV6-5

cdr3_aa: ASSIAENNSPLH
j_call: TRBJ1-6
d_call: -
v_call: TRBV19

cdr3_aa: SGGSNQPQH
j_call: TRBJ1-5
d_call: -
v_call: TRBV29-1

cdr3_aa: VSSAGQGANYGYT
j_call: TRBJ1-2
d_call: TRBD1
v_call: TRBV5-1

cdr3_aa: ASSLTSATGETQH
j_call: TRBJ1-5
d_call: -
v_call: TRBV5-3

cdr3_aa: ASSPFQGDEKLF
j_call: TRBJ1-4
d_call: TRBD1
v_call: TRBV7-8

cdr3_aa: ASSPTALH
j_call: TRBJ1-6
d_call: -
v_call: TRBV7-9

cdr3_aa: ASSKPGQAN
j_call: TRBJ2-7
d_call: TRBD1
v_call: TRBV2

cdr3_aa: AGSLNRDGYT
j_call: TRBJ1-2
d_call: -
v_call: TRBV5-1

cdr3_aa: ASSEPRGLNTEAF
j_call: TRBJ1-1
d_call: -
v_call: TRBV2

cdr3_aa: ASSPGVSGSLQETQY
j_call: TRBJ2-5
d_call: TRBD2
v_call: TRBV7-2

cdr3_aa: AALGNSPLH
j_call: TRBJ1-6
d_call: -
v_call: TRBV5-1

cdr3_aa: ASSHQGRDSPLH
j_call: TRBJ1-6
d_call: -
v_call: TRBV14

cdr3_aa: ASSPERNRVVGNQPQH
j_call: TRBJ1-5
d_call: -
v_call: TRBV19

cdr3_aa: ASSPRHSSGNTIY
j_call: TRBJ1-3
d_call: -
v_call: TRBV7-9

cdr3_aa: ASSAGTGVGQPQH
j_call: TRBJ1-5
d_call: -
v_call: TRBV10-2

cdr3_aa: ARRHDRTWEAQY
j_call: TRBJ2-5
d_call: -
v_call: TRBV7-9

cdr3_aa: ASSIAGTGDYEQY
j_call: TRBJ2-7
d_call: TRBD1
v_call: TRBV19

cdr3_aa: ASSLGSGNTGELF
j_call: TRBJ2-2
d_call: -
v_call: TRBV7-4

cdr3_aa: ASSENRGPQH
j_call: TRBJ1-5
d_call: TRBD1
v_call: TRBV5-4

cdr3_aa: SVEIGGTGGPF
j_call: TRBJ1-1
d_call: TRBD1
v_call: TRBV29-1

cdr3_aa: ASSPGVSGELF
j_call: TRBJ2-2
d_call: -
v_call: TRBV19

cdr3_aa: ASSQVPGRGYT
j_call: TRBJ1-2
d_call: -
v_call: TRBV14